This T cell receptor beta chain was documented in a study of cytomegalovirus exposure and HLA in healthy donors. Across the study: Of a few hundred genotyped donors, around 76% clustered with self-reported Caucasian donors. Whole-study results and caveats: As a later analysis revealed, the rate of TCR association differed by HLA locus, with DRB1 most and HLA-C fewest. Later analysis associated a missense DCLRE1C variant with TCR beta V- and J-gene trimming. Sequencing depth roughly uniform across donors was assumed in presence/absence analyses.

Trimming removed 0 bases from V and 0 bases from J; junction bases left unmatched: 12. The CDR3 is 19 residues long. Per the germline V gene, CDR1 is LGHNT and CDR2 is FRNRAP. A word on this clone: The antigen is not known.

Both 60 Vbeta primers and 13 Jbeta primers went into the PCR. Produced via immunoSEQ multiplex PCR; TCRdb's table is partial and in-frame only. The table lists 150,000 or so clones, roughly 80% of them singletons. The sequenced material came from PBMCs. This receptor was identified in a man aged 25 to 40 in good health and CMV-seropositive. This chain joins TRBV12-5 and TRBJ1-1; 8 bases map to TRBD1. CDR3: CASGLVVAGGPLMNTEAFF. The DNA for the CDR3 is TGTGCTAGTGGTTTGGTAGTGGCAGGGGGCCCTCTTATGAACACTGAAGCTTTCTTT.